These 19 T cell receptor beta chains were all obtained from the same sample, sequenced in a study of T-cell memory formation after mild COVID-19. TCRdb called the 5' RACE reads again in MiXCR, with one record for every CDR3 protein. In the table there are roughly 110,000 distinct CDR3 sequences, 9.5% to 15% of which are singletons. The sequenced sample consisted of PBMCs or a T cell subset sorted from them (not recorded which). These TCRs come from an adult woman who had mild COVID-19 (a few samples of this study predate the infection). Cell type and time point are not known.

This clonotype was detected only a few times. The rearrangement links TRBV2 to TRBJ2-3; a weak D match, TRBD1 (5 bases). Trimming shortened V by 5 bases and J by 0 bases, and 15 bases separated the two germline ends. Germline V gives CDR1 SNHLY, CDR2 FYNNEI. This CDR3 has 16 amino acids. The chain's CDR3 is CASSTDMTASTDTQYF. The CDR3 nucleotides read TGTGCCAGCAGTACGGATATGACAGCGAGCACAGATACGCAGTATTTT.

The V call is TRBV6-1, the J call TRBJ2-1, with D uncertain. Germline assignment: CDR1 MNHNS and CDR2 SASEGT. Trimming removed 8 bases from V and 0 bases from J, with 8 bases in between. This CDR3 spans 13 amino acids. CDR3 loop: CASASSSYNEQFF. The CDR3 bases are TGTGCCAGCGCCTCAAGCTCCTACAATGAGCAGTTCTTC.

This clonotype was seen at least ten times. CDR3 sequence: CASSFVLAGTDTQYF. The CDR3 nucleotides are TGTGCCAGCAGCTTTGTCCTAGCGGGCACAGATACGCAGTATTTT. V and J are TRBV7-9 and TRBJ2-3; 7 nucleotides agree with TRBD2. The CDR3 covers 15 residues. V lost 3 bases and J lost 1; bases outside the gene matches: 4. Germline values: CDR1 SEHNR, CDR2 FQNEAQ (reference sequence).

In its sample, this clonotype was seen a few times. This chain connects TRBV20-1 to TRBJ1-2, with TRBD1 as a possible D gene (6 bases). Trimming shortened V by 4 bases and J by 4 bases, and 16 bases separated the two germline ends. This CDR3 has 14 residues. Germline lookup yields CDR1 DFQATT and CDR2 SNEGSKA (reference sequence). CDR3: CSATPRGGLYGYTF. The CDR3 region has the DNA TGCAGTGCTACCCCTCGGGGGGGCCTCTATGGCTACACCTTC.

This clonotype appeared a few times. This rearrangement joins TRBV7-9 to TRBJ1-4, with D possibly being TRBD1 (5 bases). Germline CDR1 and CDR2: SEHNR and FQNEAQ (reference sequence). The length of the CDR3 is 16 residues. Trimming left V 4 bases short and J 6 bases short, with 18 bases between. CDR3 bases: TGTGCCAGCAGCTACGACCCGGGGGTTTTGGATGAAAAACTGTTTTTT. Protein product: CASSYDPGVLDEKLFF.

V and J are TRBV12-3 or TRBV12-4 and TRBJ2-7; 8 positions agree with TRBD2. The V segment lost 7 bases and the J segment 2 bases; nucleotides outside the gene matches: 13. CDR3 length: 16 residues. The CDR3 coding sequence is TGTGCCAGCACCCCCGGGGGGGGATGGTTAGCCTACGAGCAGTACTTC. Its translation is CASTPGGGWLAYEQYF.

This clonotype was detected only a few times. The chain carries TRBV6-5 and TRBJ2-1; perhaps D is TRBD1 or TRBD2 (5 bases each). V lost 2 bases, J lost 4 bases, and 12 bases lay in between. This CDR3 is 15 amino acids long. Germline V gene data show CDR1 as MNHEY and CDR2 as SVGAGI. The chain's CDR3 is CASSYRAWGYNEQFF. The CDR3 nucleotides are TGTGCCAGCAGTTACCGTGCTTGGGGGTACAATGAGCAGTTCTTC.

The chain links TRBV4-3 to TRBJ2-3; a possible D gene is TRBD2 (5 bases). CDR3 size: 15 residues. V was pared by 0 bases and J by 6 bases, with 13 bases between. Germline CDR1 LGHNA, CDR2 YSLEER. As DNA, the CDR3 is TGCGCCAGCAGCCAAGATAACTCGCCGGGGGATACGCAGTATTTT. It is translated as CASSQDNSPGDTQYF.

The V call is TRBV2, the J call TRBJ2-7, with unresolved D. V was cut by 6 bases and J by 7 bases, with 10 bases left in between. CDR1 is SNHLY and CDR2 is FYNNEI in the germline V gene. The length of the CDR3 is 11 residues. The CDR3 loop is CASRTVGEQYF. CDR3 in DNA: TGTGCCAGCAGAACGGTGGGGGAGCAGTACTTC.

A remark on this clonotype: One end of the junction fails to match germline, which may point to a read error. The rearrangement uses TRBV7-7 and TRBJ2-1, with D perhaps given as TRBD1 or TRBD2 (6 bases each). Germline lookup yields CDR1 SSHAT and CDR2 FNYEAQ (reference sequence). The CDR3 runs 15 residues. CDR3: CASSSGGGSYNEQFF. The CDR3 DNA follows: TGTGCTAGCAGTTCTGGAGGGGGATCCTACAATGAGCAGTTCTTC.

CDR3 in amino acids: CATSDLALAGELFF. The CDR3 DNA is TGTGCCACCAGTGATTTAGCTTTGGCCGGGGAGCTGTTTTTT. The genes are TRBV24-1 and TRBJ2-2; D is uncertain. Germline V gene data show CDR1 as KGHDR and CDR2 as SFDVKD. The V end was cut by 1 base, the J end by 6 bases, with 8 bases between. The length of the CDR3 is 14 residues.

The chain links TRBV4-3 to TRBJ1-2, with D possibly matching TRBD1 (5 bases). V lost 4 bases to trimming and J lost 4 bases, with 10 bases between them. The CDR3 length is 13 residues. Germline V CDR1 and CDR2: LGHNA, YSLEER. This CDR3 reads CASSPERGYGYTF. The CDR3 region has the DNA TGCGCCAGCAGCCCAGAGAGGGGCTATGGCTACACCTTC.

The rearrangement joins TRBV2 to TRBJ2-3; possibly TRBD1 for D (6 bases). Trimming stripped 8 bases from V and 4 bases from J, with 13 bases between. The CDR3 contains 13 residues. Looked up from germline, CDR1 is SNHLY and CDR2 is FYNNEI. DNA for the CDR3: TGTGCCAGCCCTAAACAGGGTCCAGATACGCAGTATTTT. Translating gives CASPKQGPDTQYF.

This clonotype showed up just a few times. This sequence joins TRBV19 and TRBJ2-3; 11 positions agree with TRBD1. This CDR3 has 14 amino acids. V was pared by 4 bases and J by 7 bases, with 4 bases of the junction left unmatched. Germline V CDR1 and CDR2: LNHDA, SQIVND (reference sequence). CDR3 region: CASSTDRGPHTQYF. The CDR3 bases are TGTGCCAGTAGTACGGACAGGGGGCCACATACGCAGTATTTT.

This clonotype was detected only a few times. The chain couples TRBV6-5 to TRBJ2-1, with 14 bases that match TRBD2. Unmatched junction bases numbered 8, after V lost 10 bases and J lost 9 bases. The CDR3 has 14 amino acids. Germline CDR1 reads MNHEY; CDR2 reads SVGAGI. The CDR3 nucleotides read TGTGCCACCTCGGGACTAGCGGGAGTGGCTGAGCAGTTCTTC. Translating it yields CATSGLAGVAEQFF.

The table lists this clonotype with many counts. The CDR3: CASSSGFAGYTF. CDR3 in DNA: TGTGCCAGCAGCTCCGGATTCGCAGGCTACACCTTC. The chain has TRBV5-6 and TRBJ1-2; D uncertain. The CDR3 contains 12 residues. V was cut by 3 bases and J by 8 bases, with 11 bases left in between. Germline lookup yields CDR1 SGHDT and CDR2 YYEEEE. Full variable domain (missing parts from reference TRBV5-6 and TRBJ1-2): DAGVTQSPTHLIKTRGQQVTLRCSPKSGHDTVSWYQQALGQGPQFIFQYYEEEERQRGNFPDRFSGHQFPNYSSELNVNALLLGDSALYLCASSSGFAGYTFGSGTRLTVV.

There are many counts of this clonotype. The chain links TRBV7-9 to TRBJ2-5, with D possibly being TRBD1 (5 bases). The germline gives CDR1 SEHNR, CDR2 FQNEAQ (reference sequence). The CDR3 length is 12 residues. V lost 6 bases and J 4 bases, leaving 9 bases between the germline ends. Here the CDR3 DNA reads TGTGCCAGCAGGCCAGGGTCAGAGACCCAGTACTTC. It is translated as CASRPGSETQYF.

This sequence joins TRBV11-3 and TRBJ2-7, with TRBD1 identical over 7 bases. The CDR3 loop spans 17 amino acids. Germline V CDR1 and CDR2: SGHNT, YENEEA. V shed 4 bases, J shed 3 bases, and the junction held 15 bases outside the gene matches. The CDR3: CASSSPPDRSRGYEQYF. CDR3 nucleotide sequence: TGTGCCAGCAGCTCCCCCCCGGACAGGTCAAGGGGCTACGAGCAGTACTTC.

Here the CDR3 reads CASSQASGTGTGELFF. The CDR3 DNA sequence: TGTGCCAGCAGCCAAGCTTCAGGGACAGGGACCGGGGAGCTGTTTTTT. The V and J genes are TRBV3-1 and TRBJ2-2; TRBD1 aligns across 9 bases. The junction had 5 bases not matched to a gene; V was cut back by 1 base and J by 5 bases. Germline V gives CDR1 LGHDT, CDR2 YNNKEL (reference sequence). The CDR3 extends over 16 amino acids.